This TCR beta chain was identified in a study of cytomegalovirus exposure and HLA in healthy donors (dated by TCRdb to 2017 to 2019). General notes on the study: According to an earlier analysis of around 600 of the donors, 150 million to 200 million T cells yielded some 110 million unique TCR beta sequences and 276 Gb of sequence data. An early release covering some 640 HLA-typed donors comprised approximately 300 gigabases of sequencing data and some 79 million unique TCR sequences. Among the roughly 400 genotyped donors, around 81% belonged to the genetic ancestry cluster associated with self-reported Caucasian donors. The study aimed to test whether cataloging public T cell receptors could reveal signatures of past pathogen exposure. The T cell repertoires of 666 subjects were profiled by immunosequencing and related to cytomegalovirus serostatus. A separate validation cohort of roughly 120 different subjects was used in addition to the approximately 670-subject first cohort. High-throughput TCR immunosequencing, statistical association of individual TCRs with disease status, and machine learning were combined to predict cytomegalovirus infection status. In a later analysis, previously published TCR beta repertoires from 666 donors were re-analyzed and high-resolution HLA genotyping was added so that TCR occurrence patterns could be studied. Rather than using new phenotypic data, the later analysis identified candidate immune exposures from TCR beta sequences and from how often those sequences occurred across donors. An earlier analysis of nearly 600 of the donors applied high-throughput TCR beta sequencing to assess whether each TCR beta V gene segment acted as functional or pseudogenic. Donor age, sex, ethnicity and CMV serostatus were compiled together with the repertoire data. In a later genetic analysis, genome-wide SNP genotypes for about 60% of the 666 donors were used, and that subset was treated as a discovery cohort. Every discovery cohort repertoire had been produced on one sequencing platform. HLA typing covered class I and class II loci at four-digit resolution. Typing coverage varied by locus: 629-630 donors for A, B, C, DRB1 and DQB1; 500 to 550 for DQA1; over 600 for DPA1; around 490 for DPB1. Roughly 5 DR-DQ haplotypes were treated as single units for association and clustering because of strong linkage in the cohort. On average, around 230,000 unique TCR beta nucleotide sequences were sequenced per donor among 398 genotyped donors of the cohort, with 15% to 20% of those sequences being non-productive.

The investigation overall reported the following: Presence/absence analyses assumed roughly uniform sequencing depth across donors, an assumption that may not hold. In a later analysis, several top co-occurrence clusters were reported to appear linked to parvovirus B19, influenza, CMV and Epstein-Barr virus. A later analysis found that TCR association rates varied across HLA loci, with DRB1 alleles showing the most associated TCRs and HLA-C alleles the fewest. Because HLA typing was unavailable for some donors at each locus, only the typed subset was used in association tests. In a later analysis, most CMV-associated TCR beta chains were found to appear HLA-restricted, with HLA associations seemingly driven largely by CMV exposure. Some IMGT-functional V segments, including TRBV6-2 and TRBV6-3, could not be told apart with the 87-base-pair reads, so those segments were excluded. In both the original and validation cohorts, the classifier was reported to diagnose cytomegalovirus status with high specificity and sensitivity. In vitro tests confirmed that a few of the cytomegalovirus-associated TCR beta chains recognize cytomegalovirus antigens. In the study, 150 to 200 TCR beta chains were listed as associated with cytomegalovirus. A cluster of highly shared sequence variants was judged likely to represent a technical artifact of the sequencing pipeline. Because counts were too low, 15 to 20 rarely observed V segments, including chromosome 9 orphons, were excluded from the earlier analysis of a few hundred of the donors. Linkage disequilibrium might explain the correlated functional status among segregating V segments, but an unknown experimental factor could not be excluded. It was suggested by the authors that the approach could potentially be generalized to other disease states and immunological phenotypes. A later genetic analysis reported fewer N-insertions in productive TCRs among donors in an Asian-associated ancestry cluster than the roughly 650-donor mean. In this cohort, only TCR beta chains were sequenced, and detectable features were limited by the absence of alpha or paired-chain data. In a later genetic analysis, a missense DCLRE1C variant was associated with V-gene and J-gene trimming of TCR beta chains, and the association was replicated in an independent cohort. Most TCR sequences were seen in very few donors, while some public TCRs were found in many individuals. Broadly in line with IMGT annotations, most TCR beta V segments showed up in productive rearrangements about 90% or about 30% of the time in an earlier analysis of several hundred of the donors. The only immune exposure information available for the cohort was CMV serostatus. A further reported finding was that TCR beta sequences accurately predicted the HLA-A and HLA-B alleles for most subjects in the first cohort. At a false discovery rate of 0.05, a later analysis linked 15,000 to 20,000 TCR beta sequences to specific HLA alleles. When HLA alleles, especially DR and DQ, strongly co-occurred, TCR associations were difficult to assign to individual alleles. A later analysis found that HLA-associated TCR beta chains were more clonally expanded and had lower generation probabilities than equally common non-associated chains.

Receptor amplification or capture employed the immunoSEQ multiplex PCR assay. A mixture of 60 forward primers for TCR Vbeta segments and 13 reverse primers for TCR Jbeta segments was used in the multiplex PCR. Amplification of the CDR3 region of rearranged TCR beta genes was performed with a multiplex PCR assay on genomic DNA. Amplified TCR beta libraries were sequenced as 87-base-pair reads on the Illumina HiSeq System. The authors processed their data as follows. A later analysis counted 75 million to 100 million unique TCR beta chains across the 666 repertoires, and roughly 11 million of these chains were shared by at least two donors. Raw reads were error-corrected and collapsed into unique sequences with a nearest-neighbor algorithm that merged closely related sequences to remove PCR and sequencing errors. To assign V, D and J gene segments, CDR3 sequences were aligned to IMGT reference sequences. For a sequence to be retained, a match of at least six nucleotides was required to both a V gene segment and a J gene segment. Rearrangements were called productive when the CDR3 lacked stop codons and stayed in frame with V and J; all others were non-productive. Following IMGT convention, CDR3 was defined as the stretch from the second conserved V-encoded cysteine to the conserved J-encoded phenylalanine. The earlier analysis of 550 to 650 of the donors excluded any sequence lacking an unambiguous match to a single V gene segment. In an earlier analysis of approximately 500 of the donors, a V segment was called functional when productive rearrangements were above 56.7%, and segregating when the standard deviation between donors exceeded 5%. A statistical classification framework was developed to diagnose cytomegalovirus status using the catalog of TCR beta chain sequences. V and J gene assignment, in a later analysis, came from comparing TCR nucleotide sequences with IMGT/GENE-DB human TR gene sequences. The TCRdist pipeline was used in a later analysis to assign CDR3 sequences and most-parsimonious VDJ recombination scenarios. A later analysis defined each TCR beta chain by its CDR3 amino acid sequence plus V-gene family, and excluded reads lacking a unique V-gene family. A later analysis removed 550 to 700 highly shared, low-generation-probability nucleotide sequences to deal with suspected cross-contamination and a sequencing artifact. In a later analysis, a clonal expansion index was calculated for each public chain from normalized within-repertoire ranks of inferred template counts. In a later analysis, generation probabilities were computed with a VDJ recombination model fitted to out-of-frame rearrangements, and the resulting probabilities were checked against IGoR. In a later analysis, TCR-TCR, TCR-HLA and TCR-CMV co-occurrence was scored with hypergeometric tests, and a repertoire-size bias correction was applied to TCR pairs. To estimate false discovery rates, a later analysis permuted the HLA or CMV assignments 20 times. In a later analysis, co-occurring TCRs were grouped using DBSCAN, and TCRdist sequence similarity was added for clustering within HLA-allele-positive subsets. Repertoires with fewer than 30,000 or more than 120,000 public chains, plus five repertoires with anomalous nucleotide sharing, were excluded from co-occurrence clustering. TCRdb provides this immuneACCESS table in a form limited to in-frame rearrangements. Some clones are lacking; in checked studies, under half of them reflect an unresolved V gene, and why the rest are absent is not known. D and trimming were read from the DNA, whereas the V and J calls and clone size are those reported in that table. The sample includes fewer than 85,000 clones, with about four fifths observed a single time. Of the sample, 3.4% is held by the ten largest clones.

The cohort comprised 710 or so healthy bone marrow donors. All cohort members were sampled while nominally healthy, although unrecorded immune exposures were likely present. The donor was CMV seronegative and was included in the group of under 450 seronegative cohort members. A peripheral blood sample was provided by each donor, and peripheral blood mononuclear cells were used for TCR beta sequencing. The Qiagen DNeasy Blood Extraction Kit was used to extract genomic DNA from the blood cell samples. Worth noting for this clone: Which antigen it targets is not known. The record has no base qualities; no much larger clone is one base away.

From the cysteine up to the phenylalanine, the CDR3 has a length of 10 residues. The read is trimmed to its CDR3 DNA, 30 bases read in frame from base 1. V is reduced by 7 bases and J by 5 bases, leaving a spacing of 4 bases between them. Per the germline V gene (reference sequence), WNHNN is the CDR1 and SYGVQD is the CDR2. The origin of this receptor is a man aged 40-49 years in good health and CMV-seronegative. The chain is made from TRBV10-1 and TRBJ2-3; a confident D gene designation cannot be given. Sequences were obtained from PBMCs. The CDR3 protein sequence reads: CASNIDTQYF. In nucleotide form, the sequence is TGCGCCAGCAACATAGATACGCAGTATTTT.